Below are 13 T cell receptor beta chains sequenced from a single sample in a study of T-cell reconstitution after alpha-beta-depleted transplantation in children. This sample's TCRbeta library carried unique molecular identifier barcodes. MiXCR, applied by TCRdb to the PCR reads, yields one record per CDR3 protein. Of hundreds of thousands of distinct CDR3 sequences listed, roughly 13% are singletons. Sequencing used PBMCs, obtained before TCRalphabeta/CD19-depleted stem cell transplant. The source of these receptors is a girl aged 2-15 years with congenital amegakaryocytic thrombocytopenia, due to receive a stem cell transplant.

In this sample, this clonotype turned up many times. This sequence joins TRBV6-5 and TRBJ2-1; D is uncertain. Between the trimmed V and J ends, which lost 3 bases and 7 bases, there was a span of 10 bases. This CDR3 has 13 amino acids. The germline V gene encodes CDR1 MNHEY and CDR2 SVGAGI. CDR3 sequence (DNA): TGTGCCAGCAGTTATGGACGCGAGAATGAGCAGTTCTTC. As protein: CASSYGRENEQFF.

The table lists this clonotype with many counts. The chain uses TRBV5-1 and TRBJ2-7; the match to TRBD2 covers 10 bases. V dropped 4 bases and J dropped 3; count of bases not matched to a gene: 13. The CDR3 runs to 17 residues. Germline CDR1 reads SGHRS; CDR2 reads YFSETQ. CDR3 region: CASSPSPGLAFNYEQYF. In nucleotides, the CDR3 is TGCGCCAGCAGCCCCTCCCCGGGACTAGCGTTCAACTACGAGCAGTACTTC. Combining the CDR3 with reference TRBV5-1 and TRBJ2-7 gives the whole variable domain KAGVTQTPRYLIKTRGQQVTLSCSPISGHRSVSWYQQTPGQGLQFLFEYFSETQRNKGNFPGRFSGRQFSNSRSEMNVSTLELGDSALYLCASSPSPGLAFNYEQYFGPGTRLTVT.

This clonotype was seen ten or more times. The chain is built from TRBV7-6 and TRBJ1-5; D gene ambiguous. Germline V gives CDR1 SGHVS, CDR2 FNYEAQ. This CDR3 region has 13 residues. Trimming stripped 6 bases from V and 8 bases from J, with 14 bases between. CDR3 sequence (DNA): TGTGCCAGCAGTCCCGGCAGCCGAGAGCCCCAGCATTTT. It codes for CASSPGSREPQHF.

This clonotype was counted ten times or more. V is TRBV20-1 and J is TRBJ2-1; maybe TRBD2 (6 bases). Germline V gene sequence: CDR1 DFQATT, CDR2 SNEGSKA (reference sequence). Trimming took 3 bases from V and 4 from J, leaving 10 bases between them. The CDR3 runs to 13 residues. DNA of the CDR3: TGCAGTGCTAGCCTAGCGCCTTACAATGAGCAGTTCTTC. This translates into CSASLAPYNEQFF.

J is TRBJ2-4 and V is TRBV7-8; 8 positions agree with TRBD2. CDR3 length equals 15 residues. V lost 5 bases to trimming and J lost 9 bases; unmatched junction nucleotides: 12. From germline, CDR1 is SGHVS and CDR2 FQNEAQ. In nucleotides, the CDR3 is TGTGCCAGCAGCCCAGGACTAGCCGGGATTTTCATTCAGTACTTC. This translates into CASSPGLAGIFIQYF.

This clonotype was counted many times. This chain joins TRBV27 and TRBJ2-2, with TRBD2 matching over 7 bases. J was trimmed by 1 base and V by 5 bases; bases with no gene match: 7. CDR1 and CDR2 from the germline V gene are MNHEY and SMNVEV (reference sequence). The CDR3 extends over 16 amino acids. The CDR3 is CASSTIAGLNTGELFF. The CDR3 coding sequence is TGTGCCAGCAGTACGATAGCGGGTCTGAACACCGGGGAGCTGTTTTTT.

This clonotype has a count of ten or more. The chain uses TRBV20-1 and TRBJ2-1; weak D call: TRBD2 (6 bases). Trimming took 8 bases from V and 7 from J, leaving 12 bases between them. Germline V gene sequence: CDR1 DFQATT, CDR2 SNEGSKA (reference sequence). There are 11 residues in the CDR3. The CDR3 region is CSSRGPNEQFF. In DNA form, the CDR3 reads TGCAGTTCGCGGGGACCAAATGAGCAGTTCTTC.

This chain links TRBV20-1 with TRBJ2-1, with 9 bases aligning to TRBD2. CDR1 DFQATT and CDR2 SNEGSKA come from the germline V gene (reference sequence). Trimming took 5 bases from V and 0 from J; bases not matched to a gene: 8. The CDR3 covers 16 residues. The chain's CDR3 is CSAPSGDGSSYNEQFF. CDR3 coding DNA: TGCAGTGCTCCTAGCGGGGACGGTAGCTCCTACAATGAGCAGTTCTTC.

The rearrangement joins TRBV20-1 to TRBJ2-1; 10 nucleotides agree with TRBD2. The CDR3 totals 15 residues. Germline V gene lookup returns CDR1 DFQATT and CDR2 SNEGSKA (reference sequence). Trimming took 2 bases from V and 4 from J; bases not matched to a gene: 5. The CDR3 spells CSARTGTSVYNEQFF. CDR3 DNA: TGCAGTGCTAGAACCGGGACTAGCGTATACAATGAGCAGTTCTTC.

The CDR3: CAWADRNEQPQHF. CDR3 in DNA: TGTGCCTGGGCGGACAGGAACGAACAGCCCCAGCATTTT. V is TRBV30 and J is TRBJ1-5; 7 nucleotides agree with TRBD1. J gave up 7 bases and V 5 bases, and 8 bases lay outside the gene matches. CDR3 size: 13 residues. Germline CDR1 is GTSNPN and CDR2 is SVGIG (reference sequence).

The chain has TRBV29-1 and TRBJ2-1; 8 positions agree with TRBD1. This CDR3 spans 16 amino acids. Germline CDR1 and CDR2: SQVTM and ANQGSEA. The J segment lost 8 bases and the V segment lost 2 bases, leaving 14 bases of the junction unmatched. CDR3 DNA: TGCAGCGTTGAATGGGGGAAGGCAGGGGGCGCGGATGAGCAGTTCTTC. Translation gives CSVEWGKAGGADEQFF.

This clonotype appeared many times. The junction departs from the called germline gene at one end, perhaps through a read error. The chain combines TRBV7-8 with TRBJ2-1; D is undetermined. The CDR3 totals 15 residues. The V gene's germline CDR1 is SGHVS and CDR2 FQNEAQ. CDR3 in DNA: TGTGCCAGCAGCTTACGCCCGAGACCCTACGATGAGCAGTTCTTC. Protein sequence: CASSLRPRPYDEQFF.

This clonotype has at least ten counts. The chain links TRBV28 to TRBJ1-5, with no clear D. The CDR3 runs to 15 residues. Germline CDR1 and CDR2: MDHEN and SYDVKM. V was trimmed by 1 base and J by 0 bases, leaving 7 bases between them. DNA of the CDR3: TGTGCCAGCAGTTTATTTCCAGCTAGCAATCAGCCCCAGCATTTT. Its translation is CASSLFPASNQPQHF.